What follows are 29 T cell receptor beta chains derived from one specimen sequenced in a study of blood T cell repertoires in COVID-19. Assay used: immunoSEQ multiplex PCR; TCRdb lists only in-frame clones, some missing. The repertoire includes roughly 160,000 clones, roughly 87% of them detected once, and roughly 7.3% sits in the top ten. The source material was PBMCs or T cells enriched from blood (not recorded which). Every receptor here comes from a woman in her 50s who had recovered from COVID-19.

This chain's CDR3 is CASSSRTDQYGYTF. DNA of the CDR3: TGTGCCAGCAGCTCTCGGACAGATCAATATGGCTACACCTTC. The V call is TRBV6-5, the J call TRBJ1-2, with TRBD1 as a possible D gene (6 bases). Trimming cost V 6 bases and J 5 bases, with 16 bases left between them. This CDR3 is built from 14 residues. CDR1 and CDR2 from the germline V gene are MNHEY and SVGAGI.

The chain recombines TRBV21-1 with TRBJ2-3; TRBD1, the table's D call, was not compared with the DNA. TRBV21-1 is tagged as a pseudogene. The CDR3 loop spans 16 amino acids. The chain's CDR3 is CASSKAGQPCTDTQYF. The CDR3 DNA reads TGTGCCAGCAGCAAAGCCGGACAACCGTGCACAGATACGCAGTATTTT.

The rearrangement links TRBV28 to TRBJ2-3, with D maybe TRBD2 (6 bases). V lost 3 bases to trimming and J lost 7 bases, with 17 bases between them. Germline V lookup: CDR1 MDHEN, CDR2 SYDVKM. This CDR3 has 15 amino acids. CDR3 amino acids: CASSLGDSDSNTQYF. The DNA for the CDR3 is TGTGCCAGCAGTTTGGGGGACTCCGACTCAAATACGCAGTATTTT.

V usage is TRBV11-3 and J usage is TRBJ2-3; perhaps TRBD2 as D (5 bases). Deletions cut 1 base from V and 5 bases from J, with 10 bases between. Germline V lookup: CDR1 SGHNT, CDR2 YENEEA. CDR3 length: 14 residues. CDR3 nucleotides: TGTGCCAGCAGCTTAGGCACTAGTGAAGATACGCAGTATTTT. This codes for CASSLGTSEDTQYF.

The chain uses TRBV7-2 and TRBJ2-6; D possibly corresponds to TRBD2 (5 bases). The CDR3 runs 18 residues. Trimming cost V 5 bases and J 0 bases, with 17 bases left between them. Germline loops: CDR1 SGHTA, CDR2 FQGNSA. CDR3 protein: CASSPARGPSSGANVLTF. CDR3 DNA: TGTGCCAGCAGCCCCGCCAGAGGGCCTAGCTCTGGGGCCAACGTCCTGACTTTC.

This clone has only one observation. Here the CDR3 reads CASSLSFGLGSPLHF. The CDR3 region has the DNA TGTGCCAGCAGTTTATCCTTCGGGTTGGGTTCACCCCTCCACTTT. The chain joins TRBV27 to TRBJ1-6, with D uncertain. The V end was cut by 0 bases, the J end by 9 bases, with 12 bases between. CDR1 is MNHEY, CDR2 SMNVEV, per germline (reference sequence). This CDR3 comprises 15 residues.

The V and J genes are TRBV19 and TRBJ2-5; 12 bases map to TRBD2. Germline V lookup: CDR1 LNHDA, CDR2 SQIVND (reference sequence). The CDR3 contains 16 residues. Trimming took 4 bases from V and 5 from J; bases not matched to a gene: 8. The DNA of the CDR3 is TGTGCCAGTAGTAAAGGACTAGCGGGGAGGGAGGAGACCCAGTACTTC. Translated, it gives CASSKGLAGREETQYF.

The J gene is TRBJ2-5, the V gene TRBV28; TRBD1 agrees at 9 bases. The CDR3 extends over 14 amino acids. J gave up 3 bases and V 5 bases, and 4 bases lay outside the gene matches. Looked up from germline, CDR1 is MDHEN and CDR2 is SYDVKM. In nucleotides, the CDR3 is TGTGCCAGCAGTCAACGGGACAGGGAAGAGACCCAGTACTTC. Protein sequence: CASSQRDREETQYF.

The rearrangement uses TRBV2 and TRBJ2-1; perhaps TRBD1 as D (6 bases). Per the germline V gene, CDR1 is SNHLY and CDR2 is FYNNEI. V gave up 5 bases and J gave up 9 bases, with 14 bases separating them. The CDR3 totals 13 residues. The CDR3 bases are TGTGCCAGCAGTTATATAACAGGGTCTGAGCAGTTCTTC. Translating gives CASSYITGSEQFF.

The chain has TRBV5-1 and TRBJ1-1, with D possibly being TRBD1 (6 bases). This CDR3 comprises 15 residues. V lost 3 bases and J 1 base, leaving 13 bases between the germline ends. From germline, CDR1 is SGHRS and CDR2 YFSETQ. CDR3 residues: CASSWSTGGNTEAFF. In DNA form, the CDR3 reads TGCGCCAGCAGCTGGTCGACAGGCGGGAACACTGAAGCTTTCTTT.

The CDR3 is CASIGNYGYTF. The CDR3 region has the DNA TGTGCCAGCATCGGGAACTATGGCTACACCTTC. The genes are TRBV28 and TRBJ1-2; no reliable D call. The germline V and J ends were trimmed by 7 bases and 2 bases, with 5 bases remaining between them. Germline V gene lookup returns CDR1 MDHEN and CDR2 SYDVKM. The CDR3 loop spans 11 amino acids.

This chain connects TRBV20-1 to TRBJ2-1; 7 bases map to TRBD2. Germline-derived CDR1 and CDR2 are DFQATT and SNEGSKA (reference sequence). With 3 bases clipped from V and 9 bases from J, the junction kept 20 bases outside the gene matches. CDR3 length equals 17 residues. CDR3 DNA: TGCAGTGCTAGTGGATCTCGGGGCGGGAGCGCTCTAACTGAGCAGTTCTTC. Translating it yields CSASGSRGGSALTEQFF.

J is TRBJ2-1 and V is TRBV10-1, with D hard to call. Germline-derived CDR1 and CDR2 are WNHNN and SYGVQD (reference sequence). Trimming stripped 5 bases from V and 0 bases from J, with 11 bases between. The CDR3 runs to 15 residues. Written as DNA, the CDR3 is TGCGCCAGCAGTCCGGGTGCCAGCTCCTACAATGAGCAGTTCTTC. It codes for CASSPGASSYNEQFF.

The chain is built from TRBV7-8 and TRBJ1-2; TRBD1 aligns across 11 bases. The CDR3 spans 14 residues. The germline gives CDR1 SGHVS, CDR2 FQNEAQ. V dropped 4 bases and J dropped 7; count of bases not matched to a gene: 5. CDR3 DNA sequence: TGTGCCAGCAGCTCCTCGGACAGGGGGCTTGGCTACACCTTC. Protein: CASSSSDRGLGYTF.

V is TRBV11-3 and J is TRBJ2-1, with D perhaps matching TRBD1 (5 bases). Germline V gene lookup returns CDR1 SGHNT and CDR2 YENEEA. V lost 2 bases and J lost 4, with 12 bases in between. The CDR3 contains 15 residues. The CDR3 spells CASSLSLPGYNEQFF. The CDR3 region has the DNA TGTGCCAGCAGCTTATCCCTTCCAGGGTACAATGAGCAGTTCTTC.

V usage is TRBV6-5 and J usage is TRBJ2-5, with a tentative D call TRBD1 (5 bases). The V end lost 9 bases, the J end lost 4 bases, and 9 bases lay between the germline ends. Looked up from germline, CDR1 is MNHEY and CDR2 is SVGAGI. The CDR3 contains 11 residues. The CDR3 DNA reads as TGTGCCAGTGTAAGGGGAGAGACCCAGTACTTC. Translating gives CASVRGETQYF.

This clone was recorded only once. The V gene is TRBV2, the J gene TRBJ2-1; weak D call: TRBD1 (6 bases). This CDR3 is 17 amino acids long. Germline CDR1 is SNHLY and CDR2 is FYNNEI. V lost 4 bases to trimming and J lost 8 bases, with 24 bases between them. The CDR3 here is CASSGLQRLGARDEQFF. The CDR3, as DNA: TGTGCCAGCAGTGGCCTACAGAGGCTGGGGGCACGAGATGAGCAGTTCTTC.

This clone came up once. The rearrangement joins TRBV2 to TRBJ2-2; 12 bases align to TRBD2. CDR1 and CDR2 from the germline V gene are SNHLY and FYNNEI. The CDR3 runs to 15 residues. With V trimmed by 6 bases and J by 3 bases, 2 bases remained unmatched. The CDR3 coding sequence is TGTGCCAGCAGGACTAGCGGGAGCCACACCGGGGAGCTGTTTTTT. Translating it yields CASRTSGSHTGELFF. The full variable domain, in which reference TRBV2 and TRBJ2-2 provide the parts outside the CDR3, is EPEVTQTPSHQVTQMGQEVILRCVPISNHLYFYWYRQILGQKVEFLVSFYNNEISEKSEIFDDQFSVERPDGSNFTLKIRSTKLEDSAMYFCASRTSGSHTGELFFGEGSRLTVL.

The gene calls are TRBV25-1 and TRBJ1-5, with 7 bases identical to TRBD1. Germline V gives CDR1 MGHDK, CDR2 SYGVNS. V shed 9 bases and J 0 bases; nucleotides not matched to a gene: 8. This CDR3 has 15 amino acids. The CDR3 DNA reads as TGTGCCAGGAAGAGGACAGGAATTAGCAATCAGCCCCAGCATTTT. Its protein is CARKRTGISNQPQHF. The full variable domain, rest sourced from reference TRBV25-1 and TRBJ1-5, is EADIYQTPRYLVIGTGKKITLECSQTMGHDKMYWYQQDPGMELHLIHYSYGVNSTEKGDLSSESTVSRIRTEHFPLTLESARPSHTSQYLCARKRTGISNQPQHFGDGTRLSIL.

In the case of this clone: This sample includes further DNA sequences coding for the same CDR3. The chain uses TRBV29-1 and TRBJ2-5, with 8 nucleotides matching TRBD1. The CDR3 runs 12 residues. V was clipped by 5 bases and J by 5 bases; unmatched bases: 4. Per germline, CDR1 SQVTM and CDR2 ANQGSEA. The CDR3: CSVYRGSETQYF. The CDR3 region has the DNA TGCAGCGTTTACAGGGGGAGCGAGACCCAGTACTTC.

The chain combines TRBV6-6 with TRBJ2-3; 11 positions agree with TRBD2. The trim removed 5 bases at V and 3 bases at J, leaving 10 bases unmatched. In germline, CDR1 is MNHNY, CDR2 SVGAGI (reference sequence). This CDR3 comprises 17 residues. The CDR3 loop is CASSRILAGDLTDTQYF. The CDR3, as DNA: TGTGCCAGCAGTCGGATACTAGCGGGAGACCTAACAGATACGCAGTATTTT.

This sequence joins TRBV4-2 and TRBJ1-2; a possible D gene is TRBD1 (5 bases). V gave up 4 bases and J gave up 3 bases, with 15 bases separating them. This CDR3 region has 15 residues. Germline V gives CDR1 LGHNA, CDR2 YNFKEQ. The CDR3 here is CASSPSGQGDYGYTF. The CDR3 nucleotides are TGTGCCAGCAGCCCAAGTGGGCAGGGCGACTATGGCTACACCTTC.

This chain uses TRBV3-1 (or the pseudogene TRBV3-2) with TRBJ2-2, with 11 bases lining up with TRBD2. The ends lost 2 bases at V and 1 base at J; junction bases unmatched: 3. The germline CDR1 and CDR2 sequences are LGHDT and YNNKEL (reference sequence). The CDR3 extends over 17 amino acids. The CDR3 nucleotides are TGTGCCAGCAGCCAATGGACTAGCGGGCTGAACACCGGGGAGCTGTTTTTT. It specifies CASSQWTSGLNTGELFF.

This chain connects TRBV9 to TRBJ2-3; TRBD2 matches at 9 bases. The germline V gene has CDR1 SGDLS and CDR2 YYNGEE. The CDR3 runs to 16 residues. The junction had 12 bases not matched to a gene; V was cut back by 4 bases and J by 6 bases. CDR3 sequence reads: CASSPLAGNPEDTQYF. The CDR3 DNA sequence: TGTGCCAGCAGCCCTCTAGCGGGGAACCCTGAGGATACGCAGTATTTT. Based on the CDR3 plus reference TRBV9 and TRBJ2-3, the full variable domain is DSGVTQTPKHLITATGQRVTLRCSPRSGDLSVYWYQQSLDQGLQFLIQYYNGEERAKGNILERFSAQQFPDLHSELNLSSLELGDSALYFCASSPLAGNPEDTQYFGPGTRLTVL.

This chain links TRBV6-2 or TRBV6-3 with TRBJ2-3; D possibly corresponds to TRBD2 (5 bases). V lost 2 bases, J lost 4 bases, and 16 bases lay in between. The CDR3 contains 16 residues. Per the germline V gene, CDR1 is MNHEY and CDR2 is SVGEGT. The CDR3, as DNA: TGTGCCAGCAGTTACCAGTTCTTACGGGATGCAGATACGCAGTATTTT. Translation gives CASSYQFLRDADTQYF.

V is TRBV4-1 and J is TRBJ1-2, with 8 positions matching TRBD1. V lost 0 bases, J lost 7 bases, and 7 bases stayed unmatched. The CDR3 sequence is 15 residues long. Germline V gene sequence: CDR1 MGHRA, CDR2 YSYEKL. The CDR3, as DNA: TGCGCCAGCAGCCAAGATGGGCAGGGGGCGCGTGGCTACACCTTC. Amino acids: CASSQDGQGARGYTF.

The gene calls are TRBV27 and TRBJ1-2, with 8 bases identical to TRBD1. Germline V gene data show CDR1 as MNHEY and CDR2 as SMNVEV (reference sequence). The CDR3 contains 13 residues. V trimming: 4 bases; J trimming: 8 bases; junction bases outside the gene matches: 6. The CDR3 protein is CASSSAGQGGYTF. The CDR3 bases are TGTGCCAGCAGTTCCGCCGGACAGGGAGGCTACACCTTC.

V gene TRBV19 combines with J gene TRBJ2-5; 7 bases align to TRBD1. This CDR3 comprises 14 residues. V lost 3 bases and J lost 2; bases outside the gene matches: 3. Germline-derived CDR1 and CDR2 are LNHDA and SQIVND (reference sequence). The CDR3 sequence: CASSISGGQETQYF. The CDR3 DNA sequence: TGTGCCAGTAGTATTTCAGGGGGTCAAGAGACCCAGTACTTC.

This clone was counted only a few times. The V and J genes are TRBV4-1 and TRBJ1-1; D is unresolved. This CDR3 is built from 14 residues. Germline V gene sequence: CDR1 MGHRA, CDR2 YSYEKL. V was trimmed by 3 bases and J by 7 bases, leaving 15 bases between them. CDR3: CASSHPPRSSEAFF. Here the CDR3 DNA reads TGCGCCAGCAGCCATCCCCCTAGAAGTAGTGAAGCTTTCTTT.